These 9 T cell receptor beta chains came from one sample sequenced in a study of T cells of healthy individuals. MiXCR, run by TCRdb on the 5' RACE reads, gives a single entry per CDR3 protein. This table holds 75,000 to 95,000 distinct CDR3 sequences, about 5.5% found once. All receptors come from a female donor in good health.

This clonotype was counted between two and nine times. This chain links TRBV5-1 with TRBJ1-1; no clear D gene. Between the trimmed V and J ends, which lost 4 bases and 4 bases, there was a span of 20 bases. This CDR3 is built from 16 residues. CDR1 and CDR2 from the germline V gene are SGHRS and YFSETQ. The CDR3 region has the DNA TGCGCCAGCAGCCTGGAGGCGGGAAAATGGTTCACTGAAGCTTTCTTT. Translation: CASSLEAGKWFTEAFF.

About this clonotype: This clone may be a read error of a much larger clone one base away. This chain's CDR3 is CASSLEAANYGYTF. In DNA, the CDR3 is TGTGCCAGCAGCTTAGAGGCAGCTAACTATGGCTACACCTTC. The genes are TRBV7-2 and TRBJ1-2; D is ambiguous. The germline V gene encodes CDR1 SGHTA and CDR2 FQGNSA. Trimming took 1 base from V and 0 from J, leaving 6 bases between them. This CDR3 comprises 14 residues.

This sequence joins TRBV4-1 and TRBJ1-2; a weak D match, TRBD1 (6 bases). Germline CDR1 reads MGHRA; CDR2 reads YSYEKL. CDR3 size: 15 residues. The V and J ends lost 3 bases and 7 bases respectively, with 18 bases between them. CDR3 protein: CASSHPDRSSCGYTF. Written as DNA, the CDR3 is TGCGCCAGCAGCCACCCAGACAGGAGTTCGTGTGGCTACACCTTC.

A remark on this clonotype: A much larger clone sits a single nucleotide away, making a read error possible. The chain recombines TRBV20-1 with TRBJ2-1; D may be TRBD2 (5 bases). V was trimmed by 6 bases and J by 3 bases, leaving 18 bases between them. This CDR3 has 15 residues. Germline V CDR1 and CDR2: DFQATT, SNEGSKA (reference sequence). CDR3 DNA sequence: TGCAGTGCCGATCACACTAGAGGGAGCTACAATGAGCAGTTCTTC. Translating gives CSADHTRGSYNEQFF.

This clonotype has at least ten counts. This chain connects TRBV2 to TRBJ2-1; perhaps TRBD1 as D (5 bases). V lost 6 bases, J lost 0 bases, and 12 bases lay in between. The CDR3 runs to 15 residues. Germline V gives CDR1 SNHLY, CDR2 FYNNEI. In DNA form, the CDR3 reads TGTGCCAGCAGGCCCGACAGTAGCTCCTACAATGAGCAGTTCTTC. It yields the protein CASRPDSSSYNEQFF.

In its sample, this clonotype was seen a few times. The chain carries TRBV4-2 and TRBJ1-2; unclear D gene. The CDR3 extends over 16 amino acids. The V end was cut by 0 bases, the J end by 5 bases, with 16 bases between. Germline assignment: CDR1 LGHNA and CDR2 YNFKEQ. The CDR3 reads CASSQEGGPEGYGYTF. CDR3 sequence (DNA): TGTGCCAGCAGCCAAGAAGGAGGGCCCGAGGGTTATGGCTACACCTTC.

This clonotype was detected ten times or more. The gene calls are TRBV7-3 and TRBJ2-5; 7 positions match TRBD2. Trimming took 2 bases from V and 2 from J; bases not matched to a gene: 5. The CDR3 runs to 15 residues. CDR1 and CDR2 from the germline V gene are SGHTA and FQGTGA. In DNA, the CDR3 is TGTGCCAGCAGCTTATATGGCGGGGGACAAGAGACCCAGTACTTC. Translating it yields CASSLYGGGQETQYF.

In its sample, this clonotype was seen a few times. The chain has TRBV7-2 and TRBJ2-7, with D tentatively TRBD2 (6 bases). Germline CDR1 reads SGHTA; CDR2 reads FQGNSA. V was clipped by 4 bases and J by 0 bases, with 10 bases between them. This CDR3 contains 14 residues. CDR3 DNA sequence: TGTGCCAGCAGCTCGGGACTGTTCTCCTACGAGCAGTACTTC. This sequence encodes CASSSGLFSYEQYF.

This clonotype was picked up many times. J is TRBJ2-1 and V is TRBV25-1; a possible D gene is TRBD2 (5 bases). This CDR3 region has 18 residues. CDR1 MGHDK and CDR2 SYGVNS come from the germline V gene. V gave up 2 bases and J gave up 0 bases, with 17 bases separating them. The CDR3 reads CASSEPVGSASSYNEQFF. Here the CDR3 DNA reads TGTGCCAGCAGTGAACCGGTGGGTAGCGCGAGCTCCTACAATGAGCAGTTCTTC. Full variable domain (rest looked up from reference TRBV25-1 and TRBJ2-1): EADIYQTPRYLVIGTGKKITLECSQTMGHDKMYWYQQDPGMELHLIHYSYGVNSTEKGDLSSESTVSRIRTEHFPLTLESARPSHTSQYLCASSEPVGSASSYNEQFFGPGTRLTVL.